This T cell receptor beta chain was observed in a study of CD8 T cells in ankylosing spondylitis. Each TCR beta library was made by quantitative 5'-RACE that incorporated molecular barcodes. MiXCR, run by TCRdb on the 5' RACE reads, gives a single entry per CDR3 protein. The table records 250,000 to 350,000 distinct CDR3 sequences, 7% to 9% of them present only once. A remark on this clonotype: Its antigen remains unknown.

Study-level findings and limits: Fewer than 10 highly homologous variants formed a TCR beta motif that appeared characteristic of ankylosing spondylitis blood.

The CDR3 is made up of 13 amino acids. Trimming stripped 3 bases from V and 6 bases from J, with 12 bases between. Material: blood, either unsorted or a sorted T cell fraction (not recorded which). The V call is TRBV12-3 or TRBV12-4, the J call TRBJ2-7, with D possibly TRBD2 on 5 matching bases. This receptor was obtained from a male donor with ankylosing spondylitis. The CDR3 region is CASSLLASGEQYF. DNA for the CDR3: TGTGCCAGCAGTTTGTTGGCCAGCGGCGAGCAGTACTTC.